The clone carrying this TCR beta chain was detected many times. Its antigen is unknown. Regarding time point: newly diagnosed GD, antithyroid drugs for less than 3 months. Following extraction of RNA from PBMCs, that RNA was used to make the TCR library. The data were obtained in a study of regulatory T cells in long-lasting Graves disease. About the study: Newly diagnosed Graves' patients took antithyroid drugs under 3 months.

Notes on the study in general: TRBV28 was favored in persistent disease, as were TRBJ1-2 and TRBJ2-5. Persistent Graves' patients showed less TCR diversity than newly diagnosed patients showed. Clonotypes that were public and shared totalled some 2,900 in persistent patients versus over 800 in new patients.

Germline V gene data show CDR1 as MNHEY and CDR2 as SVGAGI. V trimming: 0 bases; J trimming: 3 bases; junction bases outside the gene matches: 17. The CDR3 consists of 20 residues. CDR3 regions were amplified by Arm-PCR using iRepertoire HTBI primers to build TCR beta libraries. MiXCR, applied by TCRdb to the multiplex PCR reads, yields one record per CDR3 protein. The top ten hold 8.9% of the sample, which has roughly 500,000 distinct CDR3 sequences, about 11% seen once. In addition, the sample was reused for a study of T cells in Graves' hyperthyroidism and ophthalmopathy.

Sample: peripheral blood mononuclear cells (PBMCs), taken at new diagnosis, from a patient treated with antithyroid drugs. This sequence joins TRBV6-5 and TRBJ1-5; TRBD1 matches 7 bases. The clonotype was recovered from a woman aged 25 to 39 with Graves disease. Here the CDR3 reads CASSYSGDRDYSNPNQPQHF. The CDR3 nucleotides are TGTGCCAGCAGTTACTCGGGGGACAGAGACTATAGCAATCCCAATCAGCCCCAGCATTTT.